Listed below are T cell receptor beta chains from one sample, sequenced in a study of cytomegalovirus exposure and HLA in healthy donors. The data were produced by immunoSEQ multiplex PCR, yet TCRdb's version contains in-frame clones alone and is incomplete. The table shows 120,000 to 150,000 clones, with around 59% occurring only once. The sequenced sample was PBMCs. These receptors originate from a male donor in good health and CMV-seronegative. CDR3s include the opening cysteine and the closing phenylalanine or tryptophan. Part of the rows lack a size; the others show once, few, many or a class for expanded clones.

NA TRBJ1-1 TRBV6-5 CASSLDRVTEAFF
NA TRBJ1-2 TRBV6-1 CASSGSGGKGNGYTF
NA TRBJ1-3 TRBV19 CASSMSLDTGNTIYF
NA TRBJ2-7 TRBV2 CASGPAGGQYF
NA TRBJ1-1 TRBV6-1 CASSEVRGRGNTEAFF
NA TRBJ1-1 TRBV10-3 CAIKRQGANTEAFF
few TRBJ1-4 TRBV2 CASIGQGNEKLFF
NA TRBJ1-3 TRBV2 CASNENRDSGNTIYF
NA TRBJ1-5 TRBV7-2 CASSLGPPEVSNQPQHF
NA TRBJ2-1 TRBV5-1 CASSLRVSGGRYEQFF
NA TRBJ2-7 TRBV6-5 CASSYSRRTAYGQYF
NA TRBJ1-5 TRBV6-5 CASSSRSLDQPQHF
NA TRBJ2-2 TRBV10-3 CAISERTLNTGELFF
few TRBJ2-6 TRBV5-1 CASSLSTLPSGANVLTF
NA TRBJ2-5 TRBV5-1 CASSLAGAGWETQYF
NA TRBJ1-4 TRBV7-3 CASSWTRGEKLFF
NA TRBJ1-1 TRBV2 CASPRNGPGGTEAFF
NA TRBJ1-1 TRBV7-2 CASSLVTGIIGTEAFF
NA TRBJ1-5 TRBV10-3 CAISEGQDSNQPQHF